Described below is a single TCR beta chain sequence and its context. This clone was found many times. The antigen this receptor binds is unknown. Nothing much larger sits one base from this clone, and base qualities are not available. The sample comes from a study of CD8+ T cells in alopecia areata (dated by TCRdb to 2016 to 2018). In the study overall: Treated patients were enrolled in an open-label pilot trial of oral tofacitinib, 5 to 10 mg twice daily, for moderate-to-severe alopecia areata. On the human side, TCRbeta sequencing was run on scalp tissue and on sorted CD4+ and CD8+ peripheral blood T cells from healthy controls and from alopecia areata patients with either patchy or totalis/universalis disease. The RNA source kit depended on sample type: the PAXgene miRNA kit for fixed scalp, the miRNeasy kit for PBMCs, and the RNeasy kit for mouse skin. TCRbeta CDR3 regions were amplified by immunoSEQ multiplex PCR using 35 Vbeta forward and 13 Jbeta reverse primers. Scalp clonality was compared across normal scalp (n=4), patchy alopecia areata scalp (n=8), and alopecia totalis/universalis scalp (n=8). Patients on tofacitinib were biopsied at baseline and after 4 and 24 weeks of treatment, and several of the patients also had a later scalp biopsy. In both human patients and the C3H/HeJ mouse model, the study applied high-throughput TCRbeta sequencing to look at T cell clonal expansion in alopecia areata. Patients received tofacitinib for 6 to 18 months and were then followed off drug for 6 months to check for delayed response and recurrence.

The research as a whole found: Unlike mouse skin, where gammadelta T cells dominate, normal human skin contains resident alphabeta T cells that get sequenced too, which complicates analysis of the scalp TCR repertoire. Compared with mice, TCR sequences shared between patients were less clear, possibly partly because of HLA diversity across the patient population. Compared with normal scalp, lesional scalp had higher clonality and more expanded CD8+ clones, particularly in alopecia totalis/universalis, a pattern that suggests antigenic drive.

Lesional scalp punch biopsies and peripheral blood were obtained from alopecia areata patients. PBMCs were separated by density centrifugation and stained for CD3, CD4 and CD8, after which CD4+ and CD8+ T cells were sorted on a FACSAria. Libraries were constructed by the immunoSEQ multiplex PCR assay. For TCR sequencing, RNA was extracted from every sample and reverse transcribed into cDNA to serve as template. SuperScript III was used to make first-strand cDNA, primed with a 2:1 mix of oligo-dT and random hexamers. A synthetic immune receptor repertoire was used to measure amplification bias, and any remaining bias was corrected computationally. Turning to the authors' computational methods: After raw reads were preprocessed to remove errors, the CDR3 was defined following IMGT conventions as running from the conserved cysteine to phenylalanine. To get clonality, Shannon entropy was normalized by log2 of the number of productive unique TCRs and the result was subtracted from 1. Whether scalp clones were CD4 or CD8 was inferred by matching scalp TCRbeta sequences against CD4 and CD8 repertoires sorted from blood. This immuneACCESS table, as held by TCRdb, lists in-frame sequences with V and J called but not all clones. Of the missing ones, under half trace to an unresolved V gene in checked studies; the others have no known cause. V and J calls and clone size are as listed in that table; D and trimming were resolved from the DNA. In all, the sample holds roughly 120,000 clones, and roughly two fifths of those were seen once. The top ten clonotypes cover roughly 3.3% of the sample.

CDR1 is given as SEHNR and CDR2 as FQNEAQ, both from the germline V gene (reference sequence). Reading from cysteine to phenylalanine, the CDR3 counts 14 amino acids. The sequence is cut down to CDR3 DNA, 42 bases in frame from base 1. V loses 2 bases of germline sequence and J loses 7 bases, and the interval between the two ends is 12 bases. The source of this sequence is a human donor with alopecia areata. The chain is encoded by TRBV7-9 joined to TRBJ2-1; a tentative D match to TRBD1 spans 6 bases. The sample taken for sequencing was CD4+ T cells sorted from blood. The bases read TGTGCCAGCAGCTTAACGACAGGAGTTAATGAGCAGTTCTTC. It codes for CASSLTTGVNEQFF.